One sample yielded the 29 T cell receptor beta chains listed below, sequenced in a study of T-cell memory formation after mild COVID-19. One entry per CDR3 protein, called by TCRdb with MiXCR from the 5' RACE reads. Of around 390,000 distinct CDR3 sequences in the sample, approximately 15% are singletons; the top ten hold roughly 21%. The sample taken for sequencing was PBMCs or a T cell subset sorted from them (not recorded which). The receptors were gathered from a man aged 18 to 29 who had mild COVID-19 (a few samples of this study predate the infection). Cell type and time point are not known.

This clonotype was observed a few times. The V gene is TRBV5-1, the J gene TRBJ2-6, with TRBD1 identical over 9 bases. CDR1 is SGHRS and CDR2 is YFSETQ in the germline V gene. V gave up 4 bases and J gave up 0 bases; unmatched junction bases: 8. The CDR3 has 18 residues. The CDR3 DNA reads TGCGCCAGCAGCCAGGGACAGGGTGAGCCCTCTGGGGCCAACGTCCTGACTTTC. Encoded protein: CASSQGQGEPSGANVLTF.

This chain connects TRBV7-2 to TRBJ1-1; D remains unclear. This CDR3 is 15 amino acids long. V was shortened by 5 bases and J by 1 base, with 14 bases between the two germline ends. CDR1 is SGHTA, CDR2 FQGNSA, per germline. CDR3 region: CASSHAGIPNTEAFF. CDR3 nucleotides: TGTGCCAGCAGCCACGCCGGGATCCCGAACACTGAAGCTTTCTTT.

This clonotype has more than one count but fewer than ten. This CDR3 is CSVVIAGGRETQYF. For the CDR3, the DNA is TGCAGCGTTGTCATTGCGGGAGGAAGGGAGACCCAGTACTTC. This rearrangement joins TRBV29-1 to TRBJ2-5, with 8 bases aligning to TRBD2. Germline V gene sequence: CDR1 SQVTM, CDR2 ANQGSEA. Trimming cost V 4 bases and J 5 bases; bases outside gene matches: 9. This CDR3 contains 14 residues.

This clonotype was detected only a few times. The rearrangement joins TRBV11-2 to TRBJ2-4; maybe TRBD1 (6 bases). Germline V gives CDR1 SGHAT, CDR2 FQNNGV. Trimming removed 1 base at V and 1 base at J, with 11 bases between. The CDR3 loop spans 16 amino acids. CDR3: CASSLGTGSAKNIQYF. CDR3 nucleotides: TGTGCCAGCAGCTTAGGAACAGGGTCTGCCAAAAACATTCAGTACTTC. Full variable domain (missing parts from reference TRBV11-2 and TRBJ2-4): EAGVAQSPRYKIIEKRQSVAFWCNPISGHATLYWYQQILGQGPKLLIQFQNNGVVDDSQLPKDRFSAERLKGVDSTLKIQPAKLEDSAVYLCASSLGTGSAKNIQYFGAGTRLSVL.

The chain joins TRBV30 to TRBJ1-1; 8 bases line up with TRBD1. The V gene's germline CDR1 is GTSNPN and CDR2 SVGIG (reference sequence). The CDR3 has 13 residues. V trimming: 5 bases; J trimming: 4 bases; junction bases outside the gene matches: 6. The CDR3 DNA reads TGTGCCTGGGACAGGGGTTTGAGCACTGAAGCTTTCTTT. Protein: CAWDRGLSTEAFF.

The genes are TRBV10-3 and TRBJ2-2; D perhaps matches TRBD2 (7 bases). The ends were cut back, 0 bases at V and 4 bases at J, with 12 bases in the middle. The V gene's germline CDR1 is ENHRY and CDR2 SYGVKD. The CDR3 covers 16 residues. CDR3 region: CAISESRGAGTGELFF. DNA for the CDR3: TGTGCCATCAGTGAGTCCCGGGGGGCTGGCACCGGGGAGCTGTTTTTT.

This clonotype was seen only a few times. This chain links TRBV15 with TRBJ2-1, with TRBD2 matching 8 bases. There are 14 residues in the CDR3. From germline, CDR1 is LNHNV and CDR2 YYDKDF (reference sequence). J was trimmed by 7 bases and V by 3 bases; bases with no gene match: 5. CDR3 loop: CATSSPRGGNEQFF. For the CDR3, the DNA is TGTGCCACCAGCAGTCCTCGGGGGGGGAATGAGCAGTTCTTC.

V usage is TRBV20-1 and J usage is TRBJ1-5; 9 bases line up with TRBD1. Looked up from germline, CDR1 is DFQATT and CDR2 is SNEGSKA (reference sequence). The CDR3 spans 14 residues. Trimming cost V 5 bases and J 4 bases; bases outside gene matches: 6. CDR3 coding DNA: TGCAGTGCTTTAGGGACAGGGCTGAATCAGCCCCAGCATTTT. It codes for CSALGTGLNQPQHF.

This clonotype was detected only a few times. This chain joins TRBV30 and TRBJ2-4, with D maybe TRBD2 (6 bases). Germline CDR1 GTSNPN, CDR2 SVGIG (reference sequence). This CDR3 spans 14 amino acids. The V end lost 0 bases, the J end lost 8 bases, and 14 bases lay between the germline ends. DNA of the CDR3: TGTGCCTGGAGTGTCGGAGGGCGCCGGGACATTCAGTACTTC. It yields the protein CAWSVGGRRDIQYF.

This clonotype was observed a handful of times. This chain uses TRBV6-1 with TRBJ2-7; D could derive from TRBD1 or TRBD2 (5 bases each). The CDR3 extends over 14 amino acids. Trimming shortened V by 2 bases and J by 1 base, and 9 bases separated the two germline ends. CDR1 is MNHNS, CDR2 SASEGT, per germline. The CDR3 reads CASSERDGSYEQYF. CDR3 DNA: TGTGCCAGCAGTGAAAGGGACGGGTCCTACGAGCAGTACTTC.

In this sample, this clonotype turned up a few times. The chain joins TRBV6-6 to TRBJ1-2, with D possibly TRBD1 on 5 matching bases. The CDR3 extends over 19 amino acids. The ends were cut back, 6 bases at V and 4 bases at J, with 30 bases in the middle. From germline, CDR1 is MNHNY and CDR2 SVGAGI (reference sequence). CDR3 protein: CASSSKVGTETPAGYGYTF. The CDR3 bases are TGTGCCAGCAGCTCTAAGGTGGGGACGGAAACCCCGGCGGGCTATGGCTACACCTTC.

This clonotype has a handful of counts. The V and J genes are TRBV11-3 and TRBJ2-2; possibly TRBD1 or TRBD2 for D (6 bases each). CDR1 is SGHNT and CDR2 is YENEEA in the germline V gene. The CDR3 has 16 residues. V was clipped by 8 bases and J by 5 bases, with 21 bases between them. DNA for the CDR3: TGTGCCAGCCCCCCGGGGGCACTAGCTGCGACCGGGGAGCTGTTTTTT. As protein: CASPPGALAATGELFF.

The V gene is TRBV5-4, the J gene TRBJ1-1; TRBD1 is a possible D gene (5 bases). The CDR3 has 15 amino acids. The germline gives CDR1 SGHNT, CDR2 YYREEE (reference sequence). V was shortened by 0 bases and J by 0 bases, with 9 bases between the two germline ends. This CDR3 reads CASSLDGALNTEAFF. In nucleotides, the CDR3 is TGTGCCAGCAGCTTGGATGGGGCCTTGAACACTGAAGCTTTCTTT.

This clonotype was observed a few times. The chain joins TRBV9 to TRBJ2-3; 8 positions match TRBD1. This CDR3 is built from 15 residues. Per the germline V gene, CDR1 is SGDLS and CDR2 is YYNGEE. Trimming at V came to 3 bases and at J to 6 bases, leaving 9 bases not matched to a gene. CDR3 sequence: CASSETGVGGDTQYF. The CDR3 coding sequence is TGTGCCAGCAGCGAGACAGGGGTTGGAGGGGATACGCAGTATTTT.

This clonotype was recorded a few times. The V and J genes are TRBV5-1 and TRBJ2-7; either TRBD1 or TRBD2 may supply D (5 bases each). V gave up 4 bases and J gave up 2 bases, with 16 bases separating them. From germline, CDR1 is SGHRS and CDR2 YFSETQ. The CDR3 totals 15 residues. The CDR3 reads CASSPAAGATYEQYV. In nucleotides, the CDR3 is TGCGCCAGCAGCCCGGCGGCCGGGGCGACCTACGAGCAGTACGTC.

This clonotype was recorded at least ten times. The V call is TRBV5-1, the J call TRBJ1-6, with D perhaps matching TRBD1 (6 bases). V shed 4 bases and J shed 5 bases, with 19 bases lying between them. This CDR3 comprises 17 residues. The germline gives CDR1 SGHRS, CDR2 YFSETQ. DNA for the CDR3: TGCGCCAGCAGCGAGAGGGGTACAGGGCAAGATAATTCACCCCTCCACTTT. Its translation: CASSERGTGQDNSPLHF.

The chain couples TRBV5-1 to TRBJ2-3, with D perhaps assigned TRBD1 or TRBD2 (5 bases each). Between the trimmed V and J ends, which lost 1 base and 4 bases, there was a span of 10 bases. CDR1 and CDR2 from the germline V gene are SGHRS and YFSETQ. There are 14 residues in the CDR3. Here the CDR3 DNA reads TGCGCCAGCAGCTTGAGTCGAGGGGCAGATACGCAGTATTTT. This gives the protein CASSLSRGADTQYF.

The genes are TRBV15 and TRBJ1-2; D ambiguous. The CDR3 extends over 15 amino acids. The ends were cut back, 4 bases at V and 3 bases at J, with 15 bases in the middle. CDR1 is LNHNV, CDR2 YYDKDF, per germline (reference sequence). CDR3: CATSIRTVYDYGYTF. As DNA, the CDR3 is TGTGCCACCAGCATTAGGACCGTATATGACTATGGCTACACCTTC.

This chain connects TRBV6-4 to TRBJ2-1; weak D call: TRBD1 (6 bases). Per the germline V gene, CDR1 is MRHNA and CDR2 is SNTAGT. V lost 6 bases to trimming and J lost 9 bases, with 9 bases between them. The CDR3 runs 11 residues. In DNA form, the CDR3 reads TGTGCCAGCAGACAGGGTCCTGAGCAGTTCTTC. This codes for CASRQGPEQFF.

The V and J genes are TRBV7-8 and TRBJ1-5; TRBD1 aligns across 7 bases. Germline lookup yields CDR1 SGHVS and CDR2 FQNEAQ. The length of the CDR3 is 15 residues. After removal of 5 bases from V and 3 bases from J, the junction contained 7 bases not matched to a gene. CDR3 loop: CASSPRDRVNQPQHF. CDR3 DNA sequence: TGTGCCAGCAGCCCTCGGGACAGAGTCAATCAGCCCCAGCATTTT.

This clonotype was seen more than once but under ten times. The gene calls are TRBV7-9 and TRBJ2-7; D is unresolved. V was cut by 5 bases and J by 3 bases, with 11 bases left in between. The CDR3 contains 13 residues. In germline, CDR1 is SEHNR, CDR2 FQNEAQ (reference sequence). DNA for the CDR3: TGTGCCAGCAGCCGCCCGACCCACTACGAGCAGTACTTC. It specifies CASSRPTHYEQYF.

The genes are TRBV29-1 and TRBJ2-3; the D is unclear. CDR3 length equals 11 residues. With 3 bases removed from V and 4 bases from J, the gap between germline ends came to 5 bases. Germline-derived CDR1 and CDR2 are SQVTM and ANQGSEA. The chain's CDR3 is CSVDVSDTQYF. CDR3 sequence (DNA): TGCAGCGTTGATGTTTCAGATACGCAGTATTTT.

This clonotype was observed a few times. V usage is TRBV3-1 and J usage is TRBJ1-2; D possibly corresponds to TRBD1 (6 bases). Between the trimmed V and J ends, which lost 3 bases and 4 bases, there was a span of 12 bases. Germline loops: CDR1 LGHDT, CDR2 YNNKEL (reference sequence). CDR3 length equals 14 residues. The CDR3 loop reads CASSHPGAGYGYTF. DNA for the CDR3: TGTGCCAGCAGCCACCCAGGGGCAGGCTATGGCTACACCTTC.

V gene TRBV5-1 combines with J gene TRBJ2-1; D unclear. This CDR3 is built from 15 residues. Trimming removed 0 bases from V and 8 bases from J, with 15 bases in between. Germline values: CDR1 SGHRS, CDR2 YFSETQ. CDR3 sequence (DNA): TGCGCCAGCAGCTTGGATAGTGGTGGCGTCGATGAGCAGTTCTTC. Its translation is CASSLDSGGVDEQFF. The whole variable domain, filled in from reference TRBV5-1 and TRBJ2-1, reads KAGVTQTPRYLIKTRGQQVTLSCSPISGHRSVSWYQQTPGQGLQFLFEYFSETQRNKGNFPGRFSGRQFSNSRSEMNVSTLELGDSALYLCASSLDSGGVDEQFFGPGTRLTVL.

The genes are TRBV5-1 and TRBJ2-5, with a weak D call TRBD2 (6 bases). The CDR3 contains 15 residues. Germline loops: CDR1 SGHRS, CDR2 YFSETQ. Trimming shortened V by 4 bases and J by 4 bases, and 17 bases separated the two germline ends. The CDR3 spells CASSGPGAGRETQYF. CDR3 nucleotide sequence: TGCGCCAGCAGCGGCCCCGGGGCGGGACGAGAGACCCAGTACTTC. Full variable domain (missing parts from reference TRBV5-1 and TRBJ2-5): KAGVTQTPRYLIKTRGQQVTLSCSPISGHRSVSWYQQTPGQGLQFLFEYFSETQRNKGNFPGRFSGRQFSNSRSEMNVSTLELGDSALYLCASSGPGAGRETQYFGPGTRLLVL.

In its sample, this clonotype was seen a few times. V and J are TRBV5-1 and TRBJ2-1, with 9 bases lining up with TRBD2. With V trimmed by 4 bases and J by 5 bases, 7 bases remained unmatched. CDR3 length: 15 residues. Germline CDR1 SGHRS, CDR2 YFSETQ. CDR3 loop: CASSPGLASDNEQFF. In nucleotides, the CDR3 is TGCGCCAGCAGCCCGGGACTAGCCAGCGACAATGAGCAGTTCTTC. Drawing the rest from reference TRBV5-1 and TRBJ2-1, the complete variable domain is KAGVTQTPRYLIKTRGQQVTLSCSPISGHRSVSWYQQTPGQGLQFLFEYFSETQRNKGNFPGRFSGRQFSNSRSEMNVSTLELGDSALYLCASSPGLASDNEQFFGPGTRLTVL.

The V call is TRBV6-5, the J call TRBJ2-2, with TRBD2 matching 7 bases. The CDR3 is made up of 16 amino acids. Germline trimming cut 2 bases from V and 4 bases from J; bases unmatched to any gene: 7. CDR1 and CDR2 from the germline V gene are MNHEY and SVGAGI. The CDR3 region has the DNA TGTGCCAGCAGTTACGGGAGCGGGGTTGTCACCGGGGAGCTGTTTTTT. Protein product: CASSYGSGVVTGELFF.

This clonotype was counted at least ten times. The V call is TRBV20-1, the J call TRBJ2-3, with 10 bases aligning to TRBD1. The germline V gene has CDR1 DFQATT and CDR2 SNEGSKA (reference sequence). CDR3 length: 16 residues. The J segment lost 3 bases and the V segment lost 1 base, leaving 7 bases of the junction unmatched. CDR3 DNA sequence: TGCAGTGCTAGAGCGCTGGGGACAGGGGAAACAGATACGCAGTATTTT. As protein: CSARALGTGETDTQYF.

This clonotype was seen ten or more times. This chain joins TRBV4-2 and TRBJ2-1; 10 bases are a match to TRBD2. Germline V gene sequence: CDR1 LGHNA, CDR2 YNFKEQ. CDR3 length: 16 residues. J lost 9 bases, V lost 1 base, and 9 bases had no gene match. This CDR3 reads CASSQGAGGQVGEQFF. In DNA form, the CDR3 reads TGTGCCAGCAGCCAAGGAGCGGGGGGGCAGGTGGGTGAGCAGTTCTTC.